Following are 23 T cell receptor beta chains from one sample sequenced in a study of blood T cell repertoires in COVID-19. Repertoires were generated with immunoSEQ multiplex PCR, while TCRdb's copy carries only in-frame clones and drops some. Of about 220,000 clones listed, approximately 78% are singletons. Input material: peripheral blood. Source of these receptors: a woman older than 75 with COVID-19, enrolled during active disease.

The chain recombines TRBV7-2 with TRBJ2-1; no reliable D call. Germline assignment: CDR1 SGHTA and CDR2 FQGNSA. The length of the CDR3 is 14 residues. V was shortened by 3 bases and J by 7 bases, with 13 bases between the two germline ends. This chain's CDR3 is CASSFRHGWNEQFF. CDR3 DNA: TGTGCCAGCAGCTTTAGGCACGGGTGGAATGAGCAGTTCTTC.

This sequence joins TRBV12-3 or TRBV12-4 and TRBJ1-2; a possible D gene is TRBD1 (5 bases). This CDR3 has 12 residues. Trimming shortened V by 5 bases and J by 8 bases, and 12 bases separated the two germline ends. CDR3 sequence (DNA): TGTGCCAGCAGTGCAGGGTACGGGGGCTACACCTTC. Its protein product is CASSAGYGGYTF.

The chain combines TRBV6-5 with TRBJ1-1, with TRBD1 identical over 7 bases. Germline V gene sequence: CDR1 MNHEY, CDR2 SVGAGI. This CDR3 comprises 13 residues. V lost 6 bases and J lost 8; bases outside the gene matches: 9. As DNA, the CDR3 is TGTGCCAGCAGACCCCCGGGGACAGTCGAAGCTTTCTTT. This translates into CASRPPGTVEAFF.

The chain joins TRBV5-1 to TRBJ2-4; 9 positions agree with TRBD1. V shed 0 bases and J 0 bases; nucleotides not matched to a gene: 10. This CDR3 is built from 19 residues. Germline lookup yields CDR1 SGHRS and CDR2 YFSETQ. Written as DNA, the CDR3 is TGCGCCAGCAGCTTGGGCCGGGACAGGGCTGCCTTAGCCAAAAACATTCAGTACTTC. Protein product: CASSLGRDRAALAKNIQYF.

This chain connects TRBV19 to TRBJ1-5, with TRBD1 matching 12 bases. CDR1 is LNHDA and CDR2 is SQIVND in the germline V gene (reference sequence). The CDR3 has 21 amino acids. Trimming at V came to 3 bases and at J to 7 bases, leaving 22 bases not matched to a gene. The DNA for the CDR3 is TGTGCCAGTAGTATCTCCGTTCCGGGACAGGGGGCTTGGAGTTTAGAACAGCCCCAGCATTTT. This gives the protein CASSISVPGQGAWSLEQPQHF.

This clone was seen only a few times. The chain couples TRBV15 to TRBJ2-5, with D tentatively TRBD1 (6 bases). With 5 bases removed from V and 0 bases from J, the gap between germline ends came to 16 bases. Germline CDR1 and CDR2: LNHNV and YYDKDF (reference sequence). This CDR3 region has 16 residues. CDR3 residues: CATSANFGQYQETQYF. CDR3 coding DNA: TGTGCCACCAGCGCCAACTTCGGACAGTACCAAGAGACCCAGTACTTC.

This chain's CDR3 is CASSDTGTTDTQYF. The CDR3 DNA sequence: TGTGCCAGCAGTGATACAGGGACCACAGATACGCAGTATTTT. The V and J genes are TRBV25-1 and TRBJ2-3, with D possibly matching TRBD1 (6 bases). CDR1 MGHDK and CDR2 SYGVNS come from the germline V gene. Trimming left V 3 bases short and J 2 bases short, with 9 bases between. This CDR3 contains 14 residues.

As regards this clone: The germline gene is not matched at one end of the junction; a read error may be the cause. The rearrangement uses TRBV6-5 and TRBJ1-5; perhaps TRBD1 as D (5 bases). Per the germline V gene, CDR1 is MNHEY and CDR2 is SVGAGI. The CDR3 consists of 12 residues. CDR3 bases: TGTGCCAGCAGCTCACAGGCACTCCTCATCAGCTTT. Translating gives CASSSQALLISF.

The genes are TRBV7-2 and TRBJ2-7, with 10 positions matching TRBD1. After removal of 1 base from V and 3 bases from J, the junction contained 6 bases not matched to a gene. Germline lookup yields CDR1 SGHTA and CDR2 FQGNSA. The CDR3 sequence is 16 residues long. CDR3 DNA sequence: TGTGCCAGCAGCTTAGTGGGGACAGGGGAGGGCTACGAGCAGTACTTC. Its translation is CASSLVGTGEGYEQYF.

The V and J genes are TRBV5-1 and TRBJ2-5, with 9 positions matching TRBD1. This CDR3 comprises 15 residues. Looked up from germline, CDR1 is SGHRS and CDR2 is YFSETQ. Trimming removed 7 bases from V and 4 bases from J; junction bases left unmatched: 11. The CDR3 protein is CASGTGQGPGETQYF. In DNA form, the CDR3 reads TGCGCCAGCGGCACCGGACAGGGGCCGGGAGAGACCCAGTACTTC.

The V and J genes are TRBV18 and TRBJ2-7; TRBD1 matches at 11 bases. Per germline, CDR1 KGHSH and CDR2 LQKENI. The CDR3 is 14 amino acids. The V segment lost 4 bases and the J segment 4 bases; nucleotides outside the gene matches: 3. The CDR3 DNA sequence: TGTGCCAGCTCACACGGACAGGGGGCATACGAGCAGTACTTC. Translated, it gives CASSHGQGAYEQYF.

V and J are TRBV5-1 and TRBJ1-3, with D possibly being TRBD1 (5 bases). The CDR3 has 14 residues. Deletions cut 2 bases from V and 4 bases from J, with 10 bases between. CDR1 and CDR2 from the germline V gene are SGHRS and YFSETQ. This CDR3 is CASSFGTPGNTIYF. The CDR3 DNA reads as TGCGCCAGCAGCTTCGGGACTCCAGGAAACACCATATATTTT.

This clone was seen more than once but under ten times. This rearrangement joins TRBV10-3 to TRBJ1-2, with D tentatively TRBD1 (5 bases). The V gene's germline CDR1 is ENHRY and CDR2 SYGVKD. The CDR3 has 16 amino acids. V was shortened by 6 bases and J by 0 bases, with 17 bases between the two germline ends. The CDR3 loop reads CAISQGSGLSNYGYTF. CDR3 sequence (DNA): TGTGCCATCAGCCAGGGTTCCGGACTATCTAACTATGGCTACACCTTC.

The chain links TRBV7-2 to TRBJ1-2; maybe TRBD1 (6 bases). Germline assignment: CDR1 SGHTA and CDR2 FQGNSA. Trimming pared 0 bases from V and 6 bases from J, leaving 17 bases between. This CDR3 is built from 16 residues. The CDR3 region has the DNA TGTGCCAGCAGCTTAGCCACAGGGAGGGAGGCTAATGGCTACACCTTC. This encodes CASSLATGREANGYTF.

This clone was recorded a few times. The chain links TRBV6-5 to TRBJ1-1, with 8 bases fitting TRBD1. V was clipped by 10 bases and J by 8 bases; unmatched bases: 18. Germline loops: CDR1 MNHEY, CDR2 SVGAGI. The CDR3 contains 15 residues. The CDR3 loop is CAISPVAGGGIEAFF. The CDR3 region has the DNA TGTGCCATCTCCCCGGTGGCAGGGGGCGGAATCGAAGCTTTCTTT.

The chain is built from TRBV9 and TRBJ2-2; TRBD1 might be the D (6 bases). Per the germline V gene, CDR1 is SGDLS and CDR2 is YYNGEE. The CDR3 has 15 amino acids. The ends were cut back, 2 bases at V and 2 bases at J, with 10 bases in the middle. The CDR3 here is CASSVTTGNTGELFF. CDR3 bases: TGTGCCAGCAGCGTTACGACAGGCAACACCGGGGAGCTGTTTTTT. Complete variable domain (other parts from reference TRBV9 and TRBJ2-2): DSGVTQTPKHLITATGQRVTLRCSPRSGDLSVYWYQQSLDQGLQFLIQYYNGEERAKGNILERFSAQQFPDLHSELNLSSLELGDSALYFCASSVTTGNTGELFFGEGSRLTVL.

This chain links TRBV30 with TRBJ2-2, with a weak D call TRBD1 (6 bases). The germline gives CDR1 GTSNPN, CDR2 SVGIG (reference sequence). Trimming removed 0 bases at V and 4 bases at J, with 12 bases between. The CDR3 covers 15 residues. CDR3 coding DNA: TGTGCCTGGAGTGTTAGAGGGACATCCACCGGGGAGCTGTTTTTT. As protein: CAWSVRGTSTGELFF.

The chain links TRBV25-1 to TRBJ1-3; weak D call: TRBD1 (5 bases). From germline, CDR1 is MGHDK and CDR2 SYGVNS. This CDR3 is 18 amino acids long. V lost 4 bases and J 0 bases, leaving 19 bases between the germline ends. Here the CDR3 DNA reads TGTGCCAGCAGTGTGGGGTTGAACAGGCCCTCCTCTGGAAACACCATATATTTT. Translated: CASSVGLNRPSSGNTIYF.

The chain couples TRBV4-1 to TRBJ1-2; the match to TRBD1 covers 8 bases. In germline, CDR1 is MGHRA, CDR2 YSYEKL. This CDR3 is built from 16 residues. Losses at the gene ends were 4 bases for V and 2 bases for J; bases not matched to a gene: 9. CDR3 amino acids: CASSPVLDRVNYGYTF. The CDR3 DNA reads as TGCGCCAGCAGCCCGGTTTTGGACAGGGTGAACTATGGCTACACCTTC.

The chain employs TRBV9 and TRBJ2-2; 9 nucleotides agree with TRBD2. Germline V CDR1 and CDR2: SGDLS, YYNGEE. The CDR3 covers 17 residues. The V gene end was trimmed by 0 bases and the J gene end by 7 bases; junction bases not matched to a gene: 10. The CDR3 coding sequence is TGTGCCAGCAGCGTAGTGGACGGACTAGCGACTGGCGGGGAGCTGTTTTTT. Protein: CASSVVDGLATGGELFF.

The CDR3 sequence: CASSLFWTSGTSSYEQYF. The CDR3 region has the DNA TGCGCCAGCAGCTTGTTTTGGACTAGCGGGACCTCTTCCTACGAGCAGTACTTC. The chain recombines TRBV5-1 with TRBJ2-7, with 12 bases matching TRBD2. CDR1 and CDR2 (germline): SGHRS, YFSETQ. V lost 1 base and J lost 1; bases outside the gene matches: 9. There are 18 residues in the CDR3.

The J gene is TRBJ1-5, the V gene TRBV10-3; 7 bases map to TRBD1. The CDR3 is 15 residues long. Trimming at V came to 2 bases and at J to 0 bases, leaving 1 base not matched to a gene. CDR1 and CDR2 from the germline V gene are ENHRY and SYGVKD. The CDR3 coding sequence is TGTGCCATCAGTGAGGGACAGGATAGCAATCAGCCCCAGCATTTT. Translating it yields CAISEGQDSNQPQHF.

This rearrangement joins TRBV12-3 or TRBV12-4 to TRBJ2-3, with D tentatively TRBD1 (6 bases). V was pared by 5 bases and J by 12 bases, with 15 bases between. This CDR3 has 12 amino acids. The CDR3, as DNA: TGTGCCAGCAGTCAACGAGACAGGAAACAGTATTTT. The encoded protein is CASSQRDRKQYF.